This T cell receptor (beta chain) was found in a study of blood T cell repertoires in COVID-19 (TCRdb year 2020). For context, the study as a whole: Samples covering the acute and convalescent phases of COVID-19 were provided by collaborators in the United States, Italy and Spain. The prospective study material was composed of cDNA or gDNA derived from T cells, B-cell-depleted T cells, or PBMCs. Deeply sampled blood TCRbeta repertoires from subjects exposed to, actively infected with, or recovered from COVID-19 were included in the dataset. A freely available public database, intended as a resource for researchers studying the immune response to SARS-CoV-2, is where the repertoires were released. The samples were drawn from two sources: the first 160 participants of the ongoing ImmuneRACE study, and 1,254 subjects contributed by 6 global collaborators. The sample metadata nearly always contained a de-identified subject ID, COVID-19 status, age in years and sex. Where available, HLA class I and class II types were obtained from metadata supplied by the sample provider rather than from assay-based typing.

This clone was observed a handful of times. Its specific antigen is unknown. The input lacks base qualities; no much larger clone sits a single base away. A second Seattle source provided samples from volunteer blood donors who had recovered from COVID-19. Each collaborating institution followed its own protocols to collect whole blood in K2EDTA tubes. For TCRbeta analysis, collaborators shipped samples as frozen whole blood, isolated PBMCs, or DNA extracted from either of those sample types. TCRbeta CDR3 regions were amplified from genomic DNA using the immunoSEQ Assay, a bias-controlled multiplex PCR. Per the source publication's procedure: The number of nucleated cells in each sample was estimated from the amplification of reference gene primers within the assay. To quantify the absolute abundance of each unique TCRbeta CDR3 rearrangement, sequence reads were collapsed and filtered. For each sample, productive Simpson clonality was calculated as the square root of Simpson's diversity index over productive rearrangements. In TCRdb, the immuneACCESS table is reduced to in-frame sequences with V and J assigned. These tables do not hold every clone; where another copy was compared, an unresolved V gene accounts for under half, and the others remain unexplained. Clone size and the V and J calls come from that table; the DNA yielded D and trimming. The sample has about 260,000 clones on record, 75% to 90% of them singletons. Clones ranked in the top ten supply about 1.6% of the sample.

Beyond this particular receptor, the publication reports: The amount of clinical and demographic metadata varied by source and participant and was provided uncurated.

Between the V and J ends, shortened by 2 bases and 0 bases respectively, the junction contains 8 bases. From a lookup of the germline V gene, CDR1 and CDR2 are SNHLY and FYNNEI. Counted from cysteine to phenylalanine, this CDR3 has 16 amino acids. The DNA shown is the 48-base CDR3, in frame from base 1. This chain joins TRBV2 to TRBJ1-6; a weak D assignment points to TRBD1 (5 bases agree). This TCR was sampled from a woman in her 40s who had recovered from COVID-19. Sequenced input: peripheral blood. The CDR3: CASSEWGGSYNSPLHF. The nucleotide sequence is TGTGCCAGCAGTGAATGGGGCGGCTCCTATAATTCACCCCTCCACTTT.